The 5 T cell receptor beta chains presented below share a single source sample, sequenced in a study of T cells in Graves' hyperthyroidism and ophthalmopathy. Amplified regions were TCR beta CDR3 sequences from RNA transcripts. TCR CDR3 underwent first-round RT-PCR with the HTBI primer set. Using its own MiXCR run on the multiplex PCR reads, TCRdb lists one record per CDR3 protein. The data hold a few hundred thousand distinct CDR3 sequences, with around 14% observed a single time. Material: blood. These receptors were taken from a woman in her late teens or twenties with Graves' hyperthyroidism that later progressed to Graves' ophthalmopathy.

The rearrangement joins TRBV6-2 or TRBV6-3 to TRBJ2-7; 11 nucleotides match TRBD1. Per the germline V gene, CDR1 is MNHEY and CDR2 is SVGEGT. Unmatched junction bases numbered 2, after V lost 2 bases and J lost 5 bases. This CDR3 comprises 14 residues. Here the CDR3 DNA reads TGTGCCAGCAGTTACCGGGACAGGGGGAACGAGCAGTACTTC. Residues: CASSYRDRGNEQYF.

The V and J genes are TRBV20-1 and TRBJ2-1; 14 positions match TRBD2. V lost 7 bases, J lost 2 bases, and 7 bases stayed unmatched. Germline V gene sequence: CDR1 DFQATT, CDR2 SNEGSKA (reference sequence). There are 16 residues in the CDR3. CDR3 DNA: TGCAGTGGTCAGGGGGGACTAGCGGGAGCCTACAATGAGCAGTTCTTC. Its protein is CSGQGGLAGAYNEQFF.

This clonotype occurred many times. The CDR3 nucleotides are TGTGCCTGTAGACCGCCTCCCTCCTACTATGGCTACACCTTC. Residues: CACRPPPSYYGYTF. The chain employs TRBV30 and TRBJ1-2; no firm D call. V gave up 6 bases and J gave up 3 bases, with 17 bases separating them. This CDR3 has 14 residues. Germline loops: CDR1 GTSNPN, CDR2 SVGIG (reference sequence).

As to this clonotype: A junction end diverges from the germline sequence, so it may reflect a read error. The CDR3 is CASSLRHTGELLF. The CDR3 bases are TGTGCCAGCAGCTTACGCCACACCGGGGAGCTGCTTTTT. The chain uses TRBV11-3 and TRBJ2-2; D might be TRBD2 (5 bases). Germline-derived CDR1 and CDR2 are SGHNT and YENEEA. The CDR3 runs 13 residues. The full variable domain, with the rest looked up from reference TRBV11-3 and TRBJ2-2, is EAGVVQSPRYKIIEKKQPVAFWCNPISGHNTLYWYLQNLGQGPELLIRYENEEAVDDSQLPKDRFSAERLKGVDSTLKIQPAELGDSAVYLCASSLRHTGELLFGEGSRLTVL.

This clonotype was seen at least ten times. The chain joins TRBV28 to TRBJ2-2; weak D call: TRBD1 (5 bases). Germline lookup yields CDR1 MDHEN and CDR2 SYDVKM. This CDR3 has 16 amino acids. The ends were cut back, 7 bases at V and 1 base at J, with 16 bases in the middle. The chain's CDR3 is CASTPSRTRNTGELFF. The CDR3, as DNA: TGTGCCAGCACCCCCTCTAGGACAAGGAACACCGGGGAGCTGTTTTTT.